What follows are 6 T cell receptor beta chains derived from one specimen sequenced in a study of blood T cell repertoires in COVID-19. The assay was immunoSEQ multiplex PCR, and TCRdb's table has in-frame clones only and misses some. The table includes about 43,000 clones, roughly 85% detected once. Sequencing used peripheral blood. These receptors came from a man aged 60-69 years with active COVID-19.

V is TRBV28 and J is TRBJ2-1, with a tentative D call TRBD2 (6 bases). CDR3 size: 14 residues. CDR1 and CDR2 (germline): MDHEN, SYDVKM. The germline V and J ends were trimmed by 3 bases and 5 bases, with 11 bases remaining between them. The CDR3 sequence: CASSFGPGDNEQFF. The DNA for the CDR3 is TGTGCCAGCAGTTTTGGTCCGGGAGACAATGAGCAGTTCTTC.

This sequence joins TRBV9 and TRBJ2-1; D is possibly TRBD1 (6 bases). This CDR3 contains 17 residues. Germline CDR1 is SGDLS and CDR2 is YYNGEE. Trimming cost V 6 bases and J 6 bases, with 25 bases left between them. CDR3 region: CASIPLMDSLNGNEQFF. CDR3 nucleotides: TGTGCCAGCATCCCTTTAATGGACAGTCTGAATGGCAATGAGCAGTTCTTC.

The chain uses TRBV6-4 and TRBJ2-1; weak D call: TRBD1 (5 bases). With 3 bases removed from V and 0 bases from J, the gap between germline ends came to 9 bases. The germline V gene has CDR1 MRHNA and CDR2 SNTAGT. This CDR3 contains 15 residues. CDR3 sequence (DNA): TGTGCCAGCAGTGAACAGGAATCCTCCTACAATGAGCAGTTCTTC. Residues: CASSEQESSYNEQFF.

The table lists this clone with a few counts. This chain uses TRBV7-9 with TRBJ2-3; 7 nucleotides agree with TRBD1. Trimming cost V 4 bases and J 0 bases; bases outside gene matches: 1. The CDR3 spans 14 residues. Germline CDR1 is SEHNR and CDR2 is FQNEAQ (reference sequence). CDR3 sequence reads: CASSSQGSTDTQYF. CDR3 coding DNA: TGTGCCAGCAGCTCACAGGGGAGCACAGATACGCAGTATTTT.

V and J are TRBV21-1 and TRBJ2-5; TRBD2 is the table's D call, not checked against the DNA. TRBV21-1 is recorded as a pseudogene. The CDR3 runs 14 residues. DNA for the CDR3: TGTGCCAGCAGCAAAGTCGTAACTACAGAGACCCAGTACTTC. Its translation is CASSKVVTTETQYF.

J is TRBJ1-5 and V is TRBV9; possible D gene TRBD1, 6 bases. Trimming pared 5 bases from V and 4 bases from J, leaving 13 bases between. Germline CDR1 SGDLS, CDR2 YYNGEE. The length of the CDR3 is 14 residues. The CDR3 reads CASSPGHGNQPQHF. DNA for the CDR3: TGTGCCAGCAGTCCGGGACACGGAAATCAGCCCCAGCATTTT.